This TCR beta chain was found in a study of T cell responses to AZD1222 COVID-19 vaccine. Study observations and caveats: All repertoire sampling was performed exclusively after the peak T cell response. There were mostly white British donors and more females than males, and clonal diversity was possibly underestimated.

Trimming removed 5 bases from V and 12 bases from J, with 7 bases in between. Germline V gene data show CDR1 as LNHNV and CDR2 as YYDKDF (reference sequence). This CDR3 is 9 amino acids long. Generated by immunoSEQ multiplex PCR, the TCRdb table keeps only in-frame clones and is missing some. The profile shows 65,000 to 85,000 clones, 85% of them singletons. This clone has just one count. Its target is not known. The sequencing here drew on peripheral blood, taken on day 0 of AZD1222 vaccination. This sequence was found in an adult in good health. The chain is built from TRBV15 and TRBJ1-1; no clear D. Here the CDR3 DNA reads TGTGCCACCAGCCCCGTTTCTTTCTTT. Amino acid sequence: CATSPVSFF.